Presented here are 20 T cell receptor beta chains from one specimen sequenced in a study of cytomegalovirus exposure and HLA in healthy donors. A multiplex PCR was run with 60 Vbeta primers and 13 Jbeta primers. Libraries were prepared by immunoSEQ multiplex PCR; TCRdb keeps only in-frame clonotypes and omits some of them. The sample yields about 120,000 clones, roughly 80% seen once. The sequencing sample was made of PBMCs. The receptors here all came from a woman in her twenties or thirties in good health and CMV-seropositive.

The CDR3 here is CAIRQGQGPLYEQYF. DNA for the CDR3: TGTGCCATCCGGCAGGGGCAGGGTCCCCTCTACGAGCAGTACTTC. J is TRBJ2-7 and V is TRBV10-3, with TRBD1 as a possible D gene (6 bases). The CDR3 has 15 amino acids. V dropped 8 bases and J dropped 3 bases, with 20 bases sitting between them. Germline CDR1 reads ENHRY; CDR2 reads SYGVKD.

The rearrangement joins TRBV4-2 to TRBJ2-7; 8 bases are a match to TRBD1. The V gene end was trimmed by 0 bases and the J gene end by 2 bases; junction bases not matched to a gene: 9. CDR1 and CDR2 from the germline V gene are LGHNA and YNFKEQ. This CDR3 comprises 17 residues. The CDR3 reads CASSQDLGPGGTYEQYF. The CDR3 coding sequence is TGTGCCAGCAGCCAAGATTTGGGGCCAGGGGGCACCTACGAGCAGTACTTC.

Details on this clone: The junction differs from germline at one of its ends, possibly a read error. Distinct nucleotide sequences in the sample also encode this CDR3. The chain carries TRBV4-1 and TRBJ1-5; 7 bases align to TRBD1. This CDR3 has 14 residues. CDR1 and CDR2 (germline): MGHRA, YSYEKL. CDR3 residues: CASSIRTGEQPQHF. CDR3 DNA sequence: TGCGCCAGCAGCATCCGCACAGGGGAACAGCCCCAGCACTTT.

This clone has a single count. The chain recombines TRBV7-8 with TRBJ2-5; 9 bases are shared with TRBD2. CDR1 and CDR2 (germline): SGHVS, FQNEAQ. V lost 1 base and J lost 5; bases outside the gene matches: 5. CDR3 length: 15 amino acids. The CDR3 is CASSLVAGELETQYF. CDR3 sequence (DNA): TGTGCCAGCAGCTTAGTAGCGGGGGAGCTGGAGACCCAGTACTTC.

This chain uses TRBV28 with TRBJ2-1, with 9 bases matching TRBD2. Per germline, CDR1 MDHEN and CDR2 SYDVKM. This CDR3 comprises 15 residues. The ends lost 5 bases at V and 2 bases at J; junction bases unmatched: 4. Here the CDR3 reads CASSRRGGAYNEQFF. The CDR3, as DNA: TGTGCCAGCAGTAGGCGGGGGGGCGCCTACAATGAGCAGTTCTTC.

This rearrangement joins TRBV2 to TRBJ2-7; 10 bases match TRBD2. Germline loops: CDR1 SNHLY, CDR2 FYNNEI. V trimming: 5 bases; J trimming: 7 bases; junction bases outside the gene matches: 5. The CDR3 totals 13 residues. The CDR3 protein is CASSQGTSVEQYF. DNA for the CDR3: TGTGCCAGCAGTCAAGGGACTAGCGTGGAGCAGTACTTC.

This rearrangement joins TRBV4-1 to TRBJ2-5; no clear D gene. The CDR3 totals 13 residues. The ends were cut back, 1 base at V and 5 bases at J, with 8 bases in the middle. Germline V gene data show CDR1 as MGHRA and CDR2 as YSYEKL. The CDR3 loop is CASSQVARETQYF. CDR3 bases: TGCGCCAGCAGCCAAGTCGCCCGGGAGACCCAGTACTTC.

The chain couples TRBV5-6 to TRBJ2-1; TRBD2 aligns across 10 bases. The CDR3 loop spans 15 amino acids. CDR1 and CDR2 (germline): SGHDT, YYEEEE. J lost 4 bases, V lost 1 base, and 2 bases had no gene match. The DNA of the CDR3 is TGTGCCAGCAGCTTGATAGCGGGGGGATACAATGAGCAGTTCTTC. It encodes CASSLIAGGYNEQFF.

CDR3 bases: TGTGCCAGCAGTGAAGTGAGGGGCGGGGCCTCTTACAATGAGCAGTTCTTC. As protein: CASSEVRGGASYNEQFF. This rearrangement joins TRBV6-1 to TRBJ2-1; D may be TRBD2 (6 bases). This CDR3 comprises 17 residues. Germline CDR1 and CDR2: MNHNS and SASEGT. Trimming pared 1 base from V and 4 bases from J, leaving 17 bases between.

The V call is TRBV7-2, the J call TRBJ1-2; D is uncertain. CDR3 length equals 11 residues. Germline CDR1 is SGHTA and CDR2 is FQGNSA. Trimming took off 6 bases at V and 5 bases at J, with 7 bases between the two ends. The DNA for the CDR3 is TGTGCCAGCAGGGTCCTATATGGCTACACCTTC. Translation: CASRVLYGYTF.

This sequence joins TRBV6-5 and TRBJ2-3, with D hard to call. In germline, CDR1 is MNHEY, CDR2 SVGAGI. V shed 4 bases and J shed 0 bases, with 8 bases lying between them. This CDR3 spans 14 amino acids. CDR3 sequence (DNA): TGTGCCAGCAGTTTAATGGCTAGCACAGATACGCAGTATTTT. This codes for CASSLMASTDTQYF.

J is TRBJ2-5 and V is TRBV7-7, with D tentatively TRBD1 (6 bases). Germline V CDR1 and CDR2: SSHAT, FNYEAQ (reference sequence). Deletions cut 2 bases from V and 5 bases from J, with 9 bases between. The CDR3 extends over 13 amino acids. The CDR3 sequence is CASSLQGPETQYF. DNA of the CDR3: TGTGCCAGCAGCTTACAGGGGCCGGAGACCCAGTACTTC.

The rearrangement uses TRBV13 and TRBJ2-7; 10 bases agree with TRBD1. The germline CDR1 and CDR2 sequences are PRHDT and FYEKMQ (reference sequence). After removal of 0 bases from V and 4 bases from J, the junction contained 3 bases not matched to a gene. The CDR3 length is 15 residues. The CDR3 nucleotides read TGTGCCAGCAGCTTAGGGGACAGGGGGATGTACGAGCAGTACTTC. This gives the protein CASSLGDRGMYEQYF.

The DNA of the CDR3 is TGTGCCAGCAGCTGGACTAGCGGACCGCAGGATACGCAGTATTTT. It is translated as CASSWTSGPQDTQYF. This rearrangement joins TRBV6-6 to TRBJ2-3, with 10 nucleotides matching TRBD2. The V segment lost 6 bases and the J segment 6 bases; nucleotides outside the gene matches: 9. CDR1 and CDR2 (germline): MNHNY, SVGAGI (reference sequence). The length of the CDR3 is 15 residues.

The chain joins TRBV9 to TRBJ2-7; a weak D match, TRBD1 (6 bases). V lost 3 bases and J 3 bases, leaving 13 bases between the germline ends. This CDR3 region has 14 residues. Looked up from germline, CDR1 is SGDLS and CDR2 is YYNGEE. DNA of the CDR3: TGTGCCAGCAGCGCCCAGGACAGCTTCTACGAGCAGTACTTC. It translates to CASSAQDSFYEQYF.

The V and J genes are TRBV6-5 and TRBJ2-7; D might be TRBD2 (5 bases). The germline CDR1 and CDR2 sequences are MNHEY and SVGAGI. Trimming took 3 bases from V and 2 from J, leaving 14 bases between them. The CDR3 extends over 15 amino acids. Written as DNA, the CDR3 is TGTGCCAGCAGTTATGGGCAGAGACTAACCTACGAGCAGTACTTC. Translating gives CASSYGQRLTYEQYF.

The rearrangement links TRBV6-5 to TRBJ2-7, with a possible D match to TRBD1 (5 bases). Germline V lookup: CDR1 MNHEY, CDR2 SVGAGI. V dropped 2 bases and J dropped 12 bases, with 14 bases sitting between them. The CDR3 contains 12 residues. CDR3 nucleotides: TGTGCCAGCAGTTACACAGGTAGACTTTGGTACTTC. This translates into CASSYTGRLWYF.

Here the CDR3 reads CASSQPPGGGRPDTQYF. The DNA of the CDR3 is TGTGCCAGCAGCCAACCCCCTGGGGGGGGCCGTCCAGATACGCAGTATTTT. This chain links TRBV4-2 with TRBJ2-3, with D perhaps matching TRBD2 (7 bases). CDR3 size: 17 residues. The V and J ends lost 2 bases and 4 bases respectively, with 19 bases between them. CDR1 and CDR2 (germline): LGHNA, YNFKEQ.

This chain joins TRBV28 and TRBJ2-1; 7 nucleotides match TRBD1. The CDR3 has 15 residues. The trim removed 6 bases at V and 4 bases at J, leaving 9 bases unmatched. Germline loops: CDR1 MDHEN, CDR2 SYDVKM. CDR3 residues: CASSPAGTDYNEQFF. DNA of the CDR3: TGTGCCAGCAGCCCGGCCGGGACAGATTACAATGAGCAGTTCTTC.

CDR3 protein: CASSQNRGAYEQYF. The CDR3 nucleotides are TGCGCCAGCAGCCAAAACCGGGGTGCCTACGAGCAGTACTTC. The rearrangement joins TRBV4-1 to TRBJ2-7, with a possible D match to TRBD2 (5 bases). The CDR3 totals 14 residues. In germline, CDR1 is MGHRA, CDR2 YSYEKL. V shed 2 bases and J shed 2 bases, with 10 bases lying between them.